This T cell receptor beta chain was recorded in a study of control samples from healthy donors and cancer patients. V lost 2 bases and J 7 bases, leaving 11 bases between the germline ends. CDR1 is MNHEY and CDR2 is SMNVEV in the germline V gene (reference sequence). The CDR3 has 13 amino acids. Using immunoSEQ multiplex PCR, the repertoire was profiled, and TCRdb retains in-frame clones only, with some absent. The sample shows fewer than 200,000 clones, 80% to 95% of them seen only once. Sequenced: blood. The TCR was taken from a woman aged 55-69 years in good health. The chain recombines TRBV27 with TRBJ1-2; D gene unclear. This chain's CDR3 is CASSLQSASGYTF. Here the CDR3 DNA reads TGTGCCAGCAGTTTACAGTCGGCTAGTGGCTACACCTTC.